Listed here are 5 T cell receptor beta chains from one sample, sequenced in a study of a mutant IDH1 vaccine in newly diagnosed glioma (TCRdb year 2021). Read against the paper, the sample's time point label means: week 23, last vaccination. Every vaccine dose consisted of 300 ug of a 20-mer mutant IDH1 peptide in Montanide, administered subcutaneously together with topical imiquimod. The protocol used for the library was the immunoSEQ multiplex PCR assay. TCRdb carries this immuneACCESS record with in-frame sequences only. Its versions omit some clonotypes, under half of them owing to an unresolved V gene in the studies checked, with the rest unexplained. Recorded for this sample are tens of thousands of clones; 80% of them occurred a single time. The ten largest make up 8.2% of the sample. No antigen has been assigned to these receptors. This specimen consisted of PBMCs, obtained from a glioma patient whose treatment included an IDH1 peptide vaccine. The receptors were sampled from a woman under 30 with glioma.

A single count supports this clone. The chain joins TRBV19 to TRBJ1-2, with D uncertain. CDR3 length equals 12 residues. CDR1 is LNHDA, CDR2 SQIVND, per germline (reference sequence). The V end was cut by 4 bases, the J end by 8 bases, with 11 bases between. The CDR3 nucleotides read TGTGCCAGTAGTACCGGACCTTTCGGCTACACCTTC. Its translation: CASSTGPFGYTF.

On this clone: The junction departs from germline at one end; a sequencing error may be responsible. The V and J genes are TRBV12-5 and TRBJ2-7; 11 bases map to TRBD1. The length of the CDR3 is 15 residues. The germline V gene encodes CDR1 LGHNT and CDR2 FRNRAP. The CDR3 DNA is TGTGCTAGTGATTTGGACAGGGGGCTCTCCTACGAGCAGTACTTC. Protein product: CASDLDRGLSYEQYF.

The J gene is TRBJ1-2, the V gene TRBV19, with unresolved D. V lost 1 base to trimming and J lost 8 bases, with 17 bases between them. From germline, CDR1 is LNHDA and CDR2 SQIVND (reference sequence). This CDR3 spans 15 amino acids. The CDR3 loop reads CASSIARQFYGGYTF. CDR3 in DNA: TGTGCCAGTAGTATAGCGCGACAATTTTATGGAGGCTACACCTTC.

The CDR3 reads CASSQLDRASYEQYF. CDR3 nucleotides: TGCGCCAGCAGCCAACTCGACAGGGCTTCCTACGAGCAGTACTTC. The chain has TRBV4-1 and TRBJ2-7; 7 bases match TRBD1. Per germline, CDR1 MGHRA and CDR2 YSYEKL. This CDR3 region has 15 residues. V trimming: 2 bases; J trimming: 1 base; junction bases outside the gene matches: 5.

V is TRBV6-5 and J is TRBJ1-4, with no clear D. Trimming shortened V by 0 bases and J by 4 bases, and 9 bases separated the two germline ends. The CDR3 contains 15 residues. In germline, CDR1 is MNHEY, CDR2 SVGAGI. This CDR3 is CASSYSGGLNEKLFF. The DNA for the CDR3 is TGTGCCAGCAGTTACTCGGGCGGACTTAATGAAAAACTGTTTTTT.